Listed here are 18 T cell receptor beta chains from one sample, sequenced in a study of cytomegalovirus exposure and HLA in healthy donors (TCRdb year 2017). Library preparation used the immunoSEQ multiplex PCR assay. A mixture of 60 forward primers for TCR Vbeta segments and 13 reverse primers for TCR Jbeta segments was used in the multiplex PCR. TCRdb stores this immuneACCESS table with in-frame sequences only. Part of the clones is absent; in the studies checked, under half of the shortfall reflects unresolved V genes, and no reason is known for the rest. This sample lists hundreds of thousands of clones; about 75% were detected once. The ten most abundant clones make up roughly 2% of the sample. Sequencing was carried out using PBMCs. The receptors shown here come from a woman in her 30s in good health and CMV-seronegative.

The rearrangement links TRBV25-1 to TRBJ2-3; D is unresolved. Trimming pared 3 bases from V and 1 base from J, leaving 5 bases between. The length of the CDR3 is 13 residues. CDR1 MGHDK and CDR2 SYGVNS come from the germline V gene. The CDR3 coding sequence is TGTGCCAGCAGTGAGTCAGGCACAGATACGCAGTATTTT. Its protein is CASSESGTDTQYF.

This clone turned up a few times. CDR3 loop: CASSPQSLAGGQETQYF. DNA of the CDR3: TGTGCCAGCTCACCACAATCCCTAGCGGGGGGACAAGAGACCCAGTACTTC. The chain combines TRBV18 with TRBJ2-5; TRBD2 aligns across 11 bases. Germline-derived CDR1 and CDR2 are KGHSH and LQKENI. Trimming at V came to 1 base and at J to 2 bases, leaving 6 bases not matched to a gene. The CDR3 length is 17 residues.

The chain uses TRBV9 and TRBJ2-5, with a tentative D call TRBD1 (10 bases). Trimming removed 4 bases from V and 3 bases from J, with 28 bases in between. This CDR3 comprises 19 residues. From germline, CDR1 is SGDLS and CDR2 YYNGEE. This chain's CDR3 is CASSQDRGAAGGQKETQYF. In DNA form, the CDR3 reads TGTGCCAGCAGCCAGGACAGGGGGGCGGCGGGAGGGCAAAAAGAGACCCAGTACTTC.

The CDR3 DNA follows: TGCGCCAGCAGCTTGCTAGAGACAGGGCCGATGGGCAATGAGCAGTTCTTC. Translated: CASSLLETGPMGNEQFF. This sequence joins TRBV5-1 and TRBJ2-1; 7 bases agree with TRBD1. This CDR3 contains 17 residues. V lost 1 base to trimming and J lost 6 bases; unmatched junction nucleotides: 13. Germline V CDR1 and CDR2: SGHRS, YFSETQ. Complete variable domain (other parts from reference TRBV5-1 and TRBJ2-1): KAGVTQTPRYLIKTRGQQVTLSCSPISGHRSVSWYQQTPGQGLQFLFEYFSETQRNKGNFPGRFSGRQFSNSRSEMNVSTLELGDSALYLCASSLLETGPMGNEQFFGPGTRLTVL.

J is TRBJ1-1 and V is TRBV25-1; D not certain. The V gene's germline CDR1 is MGHDK and CDR2 SYGVNS. Trimming pared 5 bases from V and 1 base from J, leaving 2 bases between. The CDR3 loop spans 11 amino acids. DNA for the CDR3: TGTGCCAGCAGTCGGAACACTGAAGCTTTCTTT. This gives the protein CASSRNTEAFF.

Details on this clone: One junction end disagrees with the germline gene, perhaps due to a read error. This chain joins TRBV7-8 and TRBJ1-2; tentatively, D is TRBD1 (5 bases). The germline CDR1 and CDR2 sequences are SGHVS and FQNEAQ. The CDR3 covers 13 residues. The CDR3 nucleotides read TGTGCCAGCAGCCTCTCCGACAGCTATGACTACACCTTC. It yields the protein CASSLSDSYDYTF. The whole variable domain, filled in from reference TRBV7-8 and TRBJ1-2, reads GAGVSQSPRYKVAKRGQDVALRCDPISGHVSLFWYQQALGQGPEFLTYFQNEAQLDKSGLPSDRFFAERPEGSVSTLKIQRTQQEDSAVYLCASSLSDSYDYTFGSGTRLTVV.

The chain combines TRBV6-1 with TRBJ1-2, with 7 positions matching TRBD1. This CDR3 comprises 13 residues. V lost 5 bases and J lost 2; bases outside the gene matches: 2. Per germline, CDR1 MNHNS and CDR2 SASEGT. The CDR3: CASSRQGNYGYTF. CDR3 DNA: TGTGCCAGCAGTCGACAGGGAAACTATGGCTACACCTTC.

CDR3 coding DNA: TGCAGTGCTTACAGAAGTTTGGCGCAGTATTTT. Its translation is CSAYRSLAQYF. The chain joins TRBV20-1 to TRBJ2-3; D unclear. The CDR3 extends over 11 amino acids. The germline CDR1 and CDR2 sequences are DFQATT and SNEGSKA (reference sequence). With 5 bases removed from V and 10 bases from J, the gap between germline ends came to 13 bases.

V is TRBV5-1 and J is TRBJ2-3, with TRBD1 identical over 7 bases. CDR3 size: 15 residues. Germline lookup yields CDR1 SGHRS and CDR2 YFSETQ. The trim removed 7 bases at V and 0 bases at J, leaving 8 bases unmatched. CDR3 in amino acids: CASLEGTASTDTQYF. The CDR3 DNA is TGCGCCAGCCTTGAGGGGACAGCTAGCACAGATACGCAGTATTTT.

CDR3 DNA: TGTGCCAGCAGAAACCAGGGGGCTGGCAATCAGCCCCAGCATTTT. Its protein is CASRNQGAGNQPQHF. J is TRBJ1-5 and V is TRBV2; 8 bases are shared with TRBD1. Trimming cost V 6 bases and J 2 bases; bases outside gene matches: 6. This CDR3 contains 15 residues. From germline, CDR1 is SNHLY and CDR2 FYNNEI.

The chain carries TRBV6-1 and TRBJ1-1; no clear D. The CDR3 is 13 amino acids. V dropped 4 bases and J dropped 1 base, with 7 bases sitting between them. Germline-derived CDR1 and CDR2 are MNHNS and SASEGT. The CDR3 nucleotides are TGTGCCAGCAGTGTATTAGAGAACACTGAAGCTTTCTTT. Protein product: CASSVLENTEAFF.

This chain joins TRBV30 and TRBJ1-1; tentative D call: TRBD1 (5 bases). V lost 2 bases to trimming and J lost 4 bases, with 14 bases between them. This CDR3 has 14 residues. CDR1 GTSNPN and CDR2 SVGIG come from the germline V gene (reference sequence). This CDR3 reads CAWSTQGSSTEAFF. CDR3 coding DNA: TGTGCCTGGAGTACCCAGGGATCGAGCACTGAAGCTTTCTTT. Full variable domain (remainder filled in from reference TRBV30 and TRBJ1-1): SQTIHQWPATLVQPVGSPLSLECTVEGTSNPNLYWYRQAAGRGLQLLFYSVGIGQISSEVPQNLSASRPQDRQFILSSKKLLLSDSGFYLCAWSTQGSSTEAFFGQGTRLTVV.

To note about this clone: One end of the junction varies from germline; a read error may be responsible. The J gene is TRBJ2-1, the V gene TRBV7-9; 13 bases agree with TRBD2. Germline V gives CDR1 SEHNR, CDR2 FQNEAQ (reference sequence). The CDR3 runs to 17 residues. This CDR3 reads CGSSTAGLAGVGDEQFF. The CDR3 nucleotides read TGTGGCAGCAGCACTGCCGGACTAGCGGGAGTTGGGGATGAGCAGTTCTTC.

The V call is TRBV6-1, the J call TRBJ1-5; D not certain. The V gene's germline CDR1 is MNHNS and CDR2 SASEGT. This CDR3 is built from 14 residues. Trimming took 3 bases from V and 5 from J, leaving 11 bases between them. For the CDR3, the DNA is TGTGCCAGCAGTGAGTCGACATTAGATCAGCCCCAGCATTTT. Encoded protein: CASSESTLDQPQHF.

J is TRBJ1-1 and V is TRBV11-1; no definite D call. V lost 3 bases and J lost 5, with 10 bases in between. Germline V gives CDR1 SGHAT, CDR2 FQDESV (reference sequence). The CDR3 contains 13 residues. The CDR3 bases are TGTGCCAGCAGCTTGCCGATTCAGACTGAAGCTTTCTTT. This codes for CASSLPIQTEAFF.

As regards this clone: Since a much larger clone is just one base distant, this may be a read error. CDR3 amino acids: CDSSFTGKWHTGELFF. The CDR3 bases are TGTGACAGCAGCTTTACAGGGAAGTGGCACACCGGGGAGCTGTTTTTT. V and J are TRBV5-6 and TRBJ2-2, with TRBD1 as a possible D gene (6 bases). The CDR3 extends over 16 amino acids. CDR1 and CDR2 from the germline V gene are SGHDT and YYEEEE.

This clone was counted once. The junction does not match germline at one end; this may be a read error. This chain links TRBV7-7 with TRBJ1-1; D gene ambiguous. The CDR3 runs 13 residues. Per germline, CDR1 SSHAT and CDR2 FNYEAQ (reference sequence). CDR3 DNA sequence: TGTGCTAGCAGCTTGTCCGTGAACACTGAAGCTTTCTTT. This sequence encodes CASSLSVNTEAFF.

The gene calls are TRBV28 and TRBJ2-5; the D gene is possibly TRBD1 (5 bases). The J call may be mistaken, given a closer DNA end match to TRBJ2-7. The CDR3 spans 16 residues. Per germline, CDR1 MDHEN and CDR2 SYDVKM. Here the CDR3 DNA reads TGTGCCAGCAGTTCCGGCAGATGGGGCACCGATTACGAGCAGTACTTC. Translation gives CASSSGRWGTDYEQYF.